This T cell receptor beta chain was found in a study of CD8+CD57+ T cells in acquired aplastic anemia. Study context: DNA from sorted CD4+ and CD8+ cells averaged roughly 3.2 ug. Study-level findings and limits: Between patients and controls, CD8+ Simpson's diversity did not vary significantly. Sharing between patients and controls was observed for roughly 29 CD8+ CDR3 sequences.

Genomic DNA, serving as template, underwent TCR beta VDJ and CDR3 profiling. MiXCR, applied by TCRdb to the reads, yields one record per CDR3 protein. The data show about 190,000 distinct CDR3 sequences, roughly half seen once. In its sample, this clonotype was seen many times. The antigen is unknown. Germline V gene data show CDR1 as MNHNY and CDR2 as SVGAGI (reference sequence). Trimming removed 7 bases from V and 0 bases from J, with 13 bases in between. The CDR3 has 15 amino acids. This chain connects TRBV6-6 to TRBJ2-1; D call uncertain. The clonotype comes from a human donor in good health, serving as a control. Sequences were obtained from sorted CD4+, CD8+, or CD8+CD57+ T cells (not recorded which) from PBMCs. CDR3 loop: CASTPFGTSYNEQFF. DNA of the CDR3: TGTGCCAGCACCCCTTTCGGTACCTCCTACAATGAGCAGTTCTTC.